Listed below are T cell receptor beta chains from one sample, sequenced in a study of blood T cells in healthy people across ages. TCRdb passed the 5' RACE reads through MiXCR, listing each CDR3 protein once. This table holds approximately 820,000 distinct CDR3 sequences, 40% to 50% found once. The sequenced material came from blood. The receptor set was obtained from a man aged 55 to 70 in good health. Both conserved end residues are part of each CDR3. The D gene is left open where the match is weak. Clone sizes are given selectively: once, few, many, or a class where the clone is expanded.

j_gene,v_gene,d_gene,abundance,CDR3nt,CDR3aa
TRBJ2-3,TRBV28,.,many,TGTGCCAGCAGCTTTGCAGATACGCAGTATTTT,CASSFADTQYF
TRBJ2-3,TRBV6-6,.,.,TGTGCCAGCAGTTACTCGGATACGCAGTATTTT,CASSYSDTQYF
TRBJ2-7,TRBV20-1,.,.,TGCAGTGCTCCGGACAGATACGAGCAGTACTTC,CSAPDRYEQYF
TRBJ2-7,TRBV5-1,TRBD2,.,TGCGCCAGCAGCAGAAAGCATAGCGGGGGATCCTACGAGCAGTACTTC,CASSRKHSGGSYEQYF
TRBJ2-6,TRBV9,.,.,TGTGCCAGCTCACCGCGGGTCTCTGGGGCCAACGTCCTGACTTTC,CASSPRVSGANVLTF
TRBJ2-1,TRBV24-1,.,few,TGTGCCACCAGTGAACCCTTCGGGGAGCAGTTCTTC,CATSEPFGEQFF
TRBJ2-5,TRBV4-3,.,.,TGCGCCAGCAGCCAAGATCCGGTCAGTGGGAGGTCAGAGACCCAGTACTTC,CASSQDPVSGRSETQYF
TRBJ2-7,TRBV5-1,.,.,TGCGCCAGCACTCCTAGATGCCGGGTCTCCTCCTACGAGCAGTACTTC,CASTPRCRVSSYEQYF
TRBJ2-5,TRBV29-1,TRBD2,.,TGCAGCACCCCGGGGCTAGCGGGGGGGGAGACCCAGTACTTC,CSTPGLAGGETQYF
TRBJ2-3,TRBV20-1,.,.,TGCAGTGCTAGAGGTTCGACCCCCCGGCCAGATACGCAGTATTTT,CSARGSTPRPDTQYF
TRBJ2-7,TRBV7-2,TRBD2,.,TGTGCCAGCAGCTTAAGACGGGGGGGCCTTCACTACGAGCAGTACTTC,CASSLRRGGLHYEQYF
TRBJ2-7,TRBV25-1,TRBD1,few,TGTGCCAGCAGTGACCCGGGACAGGGGGACTACAATGAGCAGTACTTC,CASSDPGQGDYNEQYF
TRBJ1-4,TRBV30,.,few,TGTGCCTGGAGTTTGGGCCCAACTAATGAAAAACTGTTTTTT,CAWSLGPTNEKLFF
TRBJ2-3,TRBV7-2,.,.,TGTGCCAGCAGCTTAGGGGTCGGGCCCGTCACAGATACGCAGTATTTT,CASSLGVGPVTDTQYF
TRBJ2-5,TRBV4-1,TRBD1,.,TGCGCCAGCAGCCAGCCCCGGGACAGCCAAGAGACCCAGTACTTC,CASSQPRDSQETQYF
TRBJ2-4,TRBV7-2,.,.,TGTGCCAGCAGCTCATGGGGGGAGGTTCACGGGAGCATTCAGTACTTC,CASSSWGEVHGSIQYF
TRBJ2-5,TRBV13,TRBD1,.,TGTGCCAGCAGGGGACAGGGGAAAGAGACCCAGTACTTC,CASRGQGKETQYF
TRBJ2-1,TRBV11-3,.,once,TGTGCCAGCAGCTTAGAGGGAAACAACAATGAGCAGTTCTTC,CASSLEGNNNEQFF
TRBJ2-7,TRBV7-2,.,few,TGTGCCAGCATCCTGAAGCACGAGCAGTACTTC,CASILKHEQYF
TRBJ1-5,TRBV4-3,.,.,TGCGCCAGCAGCCAAGAATGGGCCGGGGATAATCAGCCCCAGCATTTT,CASSQEWAGDNQPQHF
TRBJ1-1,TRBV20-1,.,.,TGCAGTGCCCGCCGGGGGGGAGGGTACAACACTGAAGCTTTCTTT,CSARRGGGYNTEAFF
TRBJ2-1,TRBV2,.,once,TGTGCCAGCAGCCGGGTCCTGTCCACCAGGAATGAGCAGTTCTTC,CASSRVLSTRNEQFF
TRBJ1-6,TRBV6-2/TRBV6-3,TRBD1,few,TGTGCCAGCACGGACAGGAGGAATTCACCCCTCCACTTT,CASTDRRNSPLHF
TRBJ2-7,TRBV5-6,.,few,TGTGCCAGCAGTTTACAGGTTTACGAGCAGTACTTC,CASSLQVYEQYF
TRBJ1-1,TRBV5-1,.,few,TGCGCCAGCAGCTTAGGGGGGCGAAGCACTGAAGCTTTCTTT,CASSLGGRSTEAFF
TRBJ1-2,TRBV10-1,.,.,TGCGCCAGCAGTGACGCGACAGGACCCGATGGCTACACCTTC,CASSDATGPDGYTF
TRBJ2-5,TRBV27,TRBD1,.,TGCGCCTGCAGTTCCTCAGGGGGCCCAGCAGAGACCCAGTACTTC,CACSSSGGPAETQYF
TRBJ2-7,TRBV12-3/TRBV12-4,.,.,TGTGCCAGCAGTCGGACTGACGGGGAGCAGTACTTC,CASSRTDGEQYF
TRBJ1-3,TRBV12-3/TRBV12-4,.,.,TGTGCCAGCGGACCCCAAGGGGGTCCTGCTGGAAACACCATATATTTT,CASGPQGGPAGNTIYF
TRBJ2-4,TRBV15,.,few,TGTGCCACCAGCAGATTCCAGGGTCCTCTAGCCAAAAACATTCAGTACTTC,CATSRFQGPLAKNIQYF
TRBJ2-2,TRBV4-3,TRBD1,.,TGCGCCAGCAGCCAGGATAAGGGACAGGCGAACACCGGGGAGCTGTTTTTT,CASSQDKGQANTGELFF
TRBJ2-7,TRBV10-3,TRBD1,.,TGTGCCATCAGTACCGGACAGGGCTTAAGCTACGAGCAGTACTTC,CAISTGQGLSYEQYF
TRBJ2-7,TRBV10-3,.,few,TGTGCCATCAGTGCCTTAGGGGGAGGTTACGAGCAGTACTTC,CAISALGGGYEQYF
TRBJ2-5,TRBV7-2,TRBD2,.,TGTGCCAGCAGCCGGGGACTAGCGGGTCTGACCCAGTACTTC,CASSRGLAGLTQYF
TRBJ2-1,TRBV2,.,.,TGTGCCAGCAGTGTCTCGGTTAATGTCGAGCAGTTCTTC,CASSVSVNVEQFF
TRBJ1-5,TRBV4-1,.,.,TGCGCCAGCAGCCAAGATCTGACAACAAGCAATCAGCCCCAGCATTTT,CASSQDLTTSNQPQHF
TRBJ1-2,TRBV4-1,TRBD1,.,TGCGCCAGCAGCCAGTCGGACAGGGGCGGTGGCTACACCTTC,CASSQSDRGGGYTF
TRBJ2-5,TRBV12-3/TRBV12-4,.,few,TGTGCCAGTCGACTAAGGTCCCAAGAGACCCAGTACTTC,CASRLRSQETQYF
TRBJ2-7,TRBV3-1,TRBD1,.,TGTGCCAGCAGCTACGACAGGGACTCCTACGAGCAGTACTTC,CASSYDRDSYEQYF
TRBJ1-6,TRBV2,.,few,TGTGCCAGCCGAGGGGGGGAAGGTTCACCCCTCCACTTT,CASRGGEGSPLHF
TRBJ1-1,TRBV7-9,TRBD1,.,TGTGCCAGCGGACCTCGGGACAGGCCCTTCGAAGCTTTCTTT,CASGPRDRPFEAFF
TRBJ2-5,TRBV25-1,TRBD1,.,TGTGCCAGCAGTGGCCTGGGACAGAGGGAAGAGACCCAGTACTTC,CASSGLGQREETQYF
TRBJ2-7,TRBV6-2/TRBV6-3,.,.,TGTGCCAGCAGCGCTCTCAGGGGATACGAGCAGTACTTC,CASSALRGYEQYF
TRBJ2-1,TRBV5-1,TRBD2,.,TGCACCAGCAGCTTGGGACTAGCGTCCTACAATGAGCAGTTCTTC,CTSSLGLASYNEQFF
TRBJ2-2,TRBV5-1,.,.,TGCGCCAGCAGCTTGGAAAGGGGTGGGCTGTTTTTT,CASSLERGGLFF
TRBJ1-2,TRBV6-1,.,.,TGTGCCAGCAGTGAAAATGTGGGGTATGGCTACACCTTC,CASSENVGYGYTF
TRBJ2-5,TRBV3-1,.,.,TGTGCCAGCAGCCCCGGGACCCCCCTCGGAGAGACCCAGTACTTC,CASSPGTPLGETQYF
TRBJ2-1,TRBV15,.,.,TGTGCCACCAGCAGAGACCGGGCCGAGTTGTACAATGAGCAGTTCTTC,CATSRDRAELYNEQFF
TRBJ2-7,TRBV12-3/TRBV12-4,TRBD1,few,TGTGCCAGCATTGGGGACAGGACCTACGAGCAGTACTTC,CASIGDRTYEQYF
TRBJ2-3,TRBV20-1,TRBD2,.,TGCAGTGCTAGACGAGCGGGGGAGAACACAGATACGCAGTATTTT,CSARRAGENTDTQYF
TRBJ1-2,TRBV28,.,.,TGTGCCAGCAAGGTACGGGGAGAGTTCTCCTATGGCTACACCTTC,CASKVRGEFSYGYTF
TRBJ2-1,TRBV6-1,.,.,TGTGCCAGCAGTGAAAGTGGAGCGGGCGCTAGGAATGAGCAGTTCTTC,CASSESGAGARNEQFF
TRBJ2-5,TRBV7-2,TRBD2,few,TGTGCCAGCAGCTTAACCGGGACTAGCGTTGTCGAGACCCAGTACTTC,CASSLTGTSVVETQYF
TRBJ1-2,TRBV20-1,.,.,TGCAGTGCCCGGGTGTCGGGGCGCGGCTACACCTTC,CSARVSGRGYTF
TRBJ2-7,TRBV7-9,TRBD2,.,TGTGCCAGCAGCATCCCGGGGGGACGCTCCTACGAGCAGTACTTC,CASSIPGGRSYEQYF